This TCR beta chain appears in the sequencing data of a study of PD-1 blockade in mismatch repair-deficient tumors. Sequencing used immunoSEQ multiplex PCR; TCRdb keeps in-frame clones, though not all of them. There are tens of thousands of clones in the sample; approximately 80% occur only once, and 5% to 6.5% lies in the top ten. The V gene end was trimmed by 3 bases and the J gene end by 6 bases; junction bases not matched to a gene: 5. Germline values: CDR1 SGHTA, CDR2 FQGNSA. This CDR3 region has 14 residues. This receptor was identified in an adult with mismatch repair-deficient cancer. The genes are TRBV7-2 and TRBJ2-7; 10 bases are shared with TRBD2. The sample consisted of peripheral blood, taken 44 weeks after starting pembrolizumab. The CDR3 DNA is TGTGCCAGCAGCTTTCCAATAGCGGGAGGCGAGCAGTACTTC. Its protein product is CASSFPIAGGEQYF.